Here is one TCR beta chain with its context. Here immunoSEQ multiplex PCR was the method, and the copy in TCRdb shows in-frame clones only, minus some. The table shows 250,000 to 300,000 clones, with 88% occurring only once. This sample is drawn from a study of blood T cell repertoires in COVID-19. V shed 0 bases and J 4 bases; nucleotides not matched to a gene: 6. Germline CDR1 and CDR2: MGHRA and YSYEKL. This CDR3 spans 16 amino acids. This TCR came from a woman in her twenties or thirties with COVID-19, enrolled during active disease. The chain recombines TRBV4-1 with TRBJ1-1, with 9 bases matching TRBD1. The sample taken for sequencing was peripheral blood. CDR3 residues: CASSQDPSDRGTEAFF. The CDR3, as DNA: TGCGCCAGCAGCCAAGATCCTTCGGACAGGGGCACTGAAGCTTTCTTT.